One and the same sample provided the 19 T cell receptor beta chains below, sequenced in a study of beta chain features in type 1 diabetes. Sequenced material consisted of expressed TCRB transcripts (all of the isolated RNA was reverse transcribed). Clones were sequenced by immunoSEQ multiplex PCR, and TCRdb holds only the in-frame ones, with some missing. The sample includes about 210,000 clones, roughly a tenth seen only once; the top ten take approximately 1.5%. The sequencing input was central memory CD4+ T cells from blood. These receptors originate from a man aged 18 to 30 in good health.

This chain links TRBV6-1 with TRBJ2-2; D gene uncertain. Trimming stripped 6 bases from V and 4 bases from J, with 3 bases between. In germline, CDR1 is MNHNS, CDR2 SASEGT. The length of the CDR3 is 11 residues. The CDR3 sequence: CASRITGELFF. The CDR3 DNA follows: TGTGCCAGCAGGATCACCGGGGAGCTGTTTTTT.

This clone has a count of ten or more. V and J are TRBV30 and TRBJ2-2; 8 nucleotides match TRBD2. Germline V gene data show CDR1 as GTSNPN and CDR2 as SVGIG (reference sequence). This CDR3 has 14 residues. With 8 bases clipped from V and 1 base from J, the junction kept 6 bases outside the gene matches. Here the CDR3 reads CARKSGRNTGELFF. Here the CDR3 DNA reads TGTGCCCGGAAAAGCGGGAGGAACACCGGGGAGCTGTTTTTT.

This clone was seen a handful of times. The chain recombines TRBV5-6 with TRBJ2-5; 8 nucleotides line up with TRBD1. V was clipped by 2 bases and J by 5 bases; unmatched bases: 5. The CDR3 runs to 14 residues. Per the germline V gene, CDR1 is SGHDT and CDR2 is YYEEEE. CDR3 in amino acids: CASSFDRGRETQYF. The CDR3 DNA follows: TGTGCCAGCAGCTTTGACAGGGGCAGGGAGACCCAGTACTTC. The full variable domain, in which reference TRBV5-6 and TRBJ2-5 provide the parts outside the CDR3, is DAGVTQSPTHLIKTRGQQVTLRCSPKSGHDTVSWYQQALGQGPQFIFQYYEEEERQRGNFPDRFSGHQFPNYSSELNVNALLLGDSALYLCASSFDRGRETQYFGPGTRLLVL.

This clone has just a few counts. The rearrangement links TRBV5-1 to TRBJ2-1, with 9 bases fitting TRBD2. Germline V CDR1 and CDR2: SGHRS, YFSETQ. V lost 4 bases to trimming and J lost 3 bases; unmatched junction nucleotides: 2. The CDR3 is 14 residues long. The CDR3, as DNA: TGCGCCAGCAGCCGTAGCGGGGGCTACAATGAGCAGTTCTTC. Protein product: CASSRSGGYNEQFF.

In its sample, this clone was seen a few times. V is TRBV10-3 and J is TRBJ2-7; 11 bases match TRBD2. Germline assignment: CDR1 ENHRY and CDR2 SYGVKD. The CDR3 is 14 residues long. The V segment lost 5 bases and the J segment 5 bases; nucleotides outside the gene matches: 5. The CDR3 bases are TGTGCCATCAGTAAGACTAGCGGGGCCCACGAGCAGTACTTC. Translation gives CAISKTSGAHEQYF.

This clone was counted at least ten times. The chain employs TRBV2 and TRBJ1-5, with D unclear. The V gene's germline CDR1 is SNHLY and CDR2 FYNNEI. V was clipped by 7 bases and J by 1 base, with 11 bases between them. CDR3 length: 14 amino acids. CDR3 DNA: TGTGCCAGCAAGCCAACCTCGAGCAATCAGCCCCAGCATTTT. This sequence encodes CASKPTSSNQPQHF.

The chain is built from TRBV27 and TRBJ2-1, with 9 bases matching TRBD1. Germline CDR1 is MNHEY and CDR2 is SMNVEV (reference sequence). This CDR3 region has 15 residues. V lost 5 bases to trimming and J lost 7 bases; unmatched junction nucleotides: 9. For the CDR3, the DNA is TGTGCCAGCAGTCCCGGACAGGGGCGAAGGAATGAGCAGTTCTTC. Its translation: CASSPGQGRRNEQFF.

The chain employs TRBV30 and TRBJ2-3, with D possibly TRBD2 on 5 matching bases. Germline lookup yields CDR1 GTSNPN and CDR2 SVGIG (reference sequence). This CDR3 is built from 15 residues. Deletions cut 3 bases from V and 2 bases from J, with 15 bases between. The CDR3 spells CAWSPGGRITDTQYF. The CDR3 DNA reads as TGTGCCTGGAGCCCCGGAGGTCGGATCACAGATACGCAGTATTTT.

The chain employs TRBV5-4 and TRBJ1-1; D ambiguous. V was shortened by 1 base and J by 1 base, with 8 bases between the two germline ends. In germline, CDR1 is SGHNT, CDR2 YYREEE (reference sequence). This CDR3 is built from 14 residues. The CDR3: CASSLRQRNTEAFF. In DNA form, the CDR3 reads TGTGCCAGCAGCTTGCGACAAAGGAACACTGAAGCTTTCTTT.

This clone was detected only a few times. This chain links TRBV5-4 with TRBJ2-2, with D possibly TRBD1 on 6 matching bases. The CDR3 consists of 15 residues. The V gene lost 2 bases and the J gene lost 0 bases, with 8 bases spanning the gap. Germline V gene sequence: CDR1 SGHNT, CDR2 YYREEE (reference sequence). The CDR3 region has the DNA TGTGCCAGCAGCTTTGACAGGACGAACACCGGGGAGCTGTTTTTT. Protein: CASSFDRTNTGELFF.

CDR3 sequence reads: CATTSGPRETQYF. Here the CDR3 DNA reads TGTGCCACCACTAGCGGTCCCCGGGAGACCCAGTACTTC. The genes are TRBV15 and TRBJ2-5, with 7 bases lining up with TRBD2. Trimming took 7 bases from V and 5 from J; bases not matched to a gene: 7. The CDR3 totals 13 residues. CDR1 and CDR2 (germline): LNHNV, YYDKDF (reference sequence).

This clone was picked up a small number of times. The gene calls are TRBV7-8 and TRBJ2-1, with D perhaps matching TRBD2 (5 bases). V lost 5 bases and J lost 9, with 17 bases in between. Germline lookup yields CDR1 SGHVS and CDR2 FQNEAQ. This CDR3 contains 14 residues. The CDR3 spells CASSTTTRSGEQFF. DNA for the CDR3: TGTGCCAGCAGCACTACCACCCGCAGCGGTGAGCAGTTCTTC.

Only a few counts were recorded for this clone. CDR3 protein: CASSELARYEQYF. CDR3 DNA sequence: TGTGCCAGCAGTGAACTAGCGAGATACGAGCAGTACTTC. The chain recombines TRBV25-1 with TRBJ2-7; D might be TRBD2 (6 bases). V lost 2 bases and J lost 4, with 9 bases in between. The CDR3 runs 13 residues. CDR1 and CDR2 (germline): MGHDK, SYGVNS.

This clone was detected only a few times. This chain connects TRBV28 to TRBJ2-1, with a weak D call TRBD2 (5 bases). The CDR3 spans 15 residues. V was shortened by 1 base and J by 4 bases, with 11 bases between the two germline ends. Germline V lookup: CDR1 MDHEN, CDR2 SYDVKM. DNA of the CDR3: TGTGCCAGCAGTTTATCTAGCCCACGGTACAATGAGCAGTTCTTC. Translated, it gives CASSLSSPRYNEQFF.

This chain joins TRBV7-2 and TRBJ1-2; D is ambiguous. The CDR3 extends over 12 amino acids. Trimming shortened V by 0 bases and J by 4 bases, and 3 bases separated the two germline ends. Looked up from germline, CDR1 is SGHTA and CDR2 is FQGNSA. CDR3 amino acids: CASSLAVYGYTF. CDR3 DNA sequence: TGTGCCAGCAGCTTAGCAGTCTATGGCTACACCTTC.

This clone came up a few times. This chain connects TRBV27 to TRBJ2-5; unclear D gene. Trimming cost V 4 bases and J 1 base, with 7 bases left between them. The CDR3 length is 13 residues. Germline loops: CDR1 MNHEY, CDR2 SMNVEV (reference sequence). The CDR3 reads CASSSRFQETQYF. Written as DNA, the CDR3 is TGTGCCAGCAGTTCTAGGTTCCAAGAGACCCAGTACTTC.

This chain joins TRBV7-9 and TRBJ1-2; 8 nucleotides match TRBD1. Germline assignment: CDR1 SEHNR and CDR2 FQNEAQ (reference sequence). This CDR3 is 16 amino acids long. V was pared by 5 bases and J by 2 bases, with 10 bases of the junction left unmatched. The CDR3 region has the DNA TGTGCCAGCAGCCCATCCTTAAGGACAGGGAACTATGGCTACACCTTC. It yields the protein CASSPSLRTGNYGYTF.

This clone was found a few times. This chain uses TRBV7-2 with TRBJ2-2; D is perhaps TRBD1 (5 bases). This CDR3 contains 15 residues. Germline loops: CDR1 SGHTA, CDR2 FQGNSA. V lost 1 base, J lost 5 bases, and 11 bases lay in between. CDR3 in amino acids: CASSLVAGRTGELFF. CDR3 coding DNA: TGTGCCAGCAGCTTAGTGGCAGGGCGGACCGGGGAGCTGTTTTTT.

This clone has a handful of counts. This rearrangement joins TRBV30 to TRBJ1-5; TRBD1 might be the D (6 bases). Germline V CDR1 and CDR2: GTSNPN, SVGIG (reference sequence). The CDR3 extends over 13 amino acids. Trimming left V 2 bases short and J 4 bases short, with 9 bases between. CDR3 region: CAWSRQENQPQHF. The DNA of the CDR3 is TGTGCCTGGAGTAGACAGGAGAATCAGCCCCAGCATTTT. The full variable domain, with the rest looked up from reference TRBV30 and TRBJ1-5, is SQTIHQWPATLVQPVGSPLSLECTVEGTSNPNLYWYRQAAGRGLQLLFYSVGIGQISSEVPQNLSASRPQDRQFILSSKKLLLSDSGFYLCAWSRQENQPQHFGDGTRLSIL.